This T cell receptor (beta chain) came from a study of type 1 regulatory T cells. For the study at large: An in vitro protocol generated T-allo10, a Tr1-enriched, alloantigen-specific CD4 T cell product. Study results and caveats: Tr1 cells had a more restricted TCR repertoire than non-Tr1 cells.

The CDR3 runs 13 residues. V dropped 10 bases and J dropped 4; count of bases not matched to a gene: 2. CDR1 MDHEN and CDR2 SYDVKM come from the germline V gene. Remarks on this clonotype: The antigen is unknown.

TCRdb ran MiXCR on the reads and lists one entry per CDR3 protein. The top ten hold 8.3% of the sample, which has around 64,000 distinct CDR3 sequences, less than 25% seen once. The source material was cultured type 1 regulatory T (Tr1) cells, either the whole culture or a sorted fraction (not recorded which). The V call is TRBV28, the J call TRBJ2-1, with TRBD2 matching over 12 bases. The sequence derives from a human donor in good health. The CDR3 DNA reads as TGTGCCACGGGACTAGCGGGTTACAATGAGCAGTTCTTC. This codes for CATGLAGYNEQFF. The entire variable domain, with the rest obtained from reference TRBV28 and TRBJ2-1, is as follows: DVKVTQSSRYLVKRTGEKVFLECVQDMDHENMFWYRQDPGLGLRLIYFSYDVKMKEKGDIPEGYSVSREKKERFSLILESASTNQTSMYLCATGLAGYNEQFFGPGTRLTVL.